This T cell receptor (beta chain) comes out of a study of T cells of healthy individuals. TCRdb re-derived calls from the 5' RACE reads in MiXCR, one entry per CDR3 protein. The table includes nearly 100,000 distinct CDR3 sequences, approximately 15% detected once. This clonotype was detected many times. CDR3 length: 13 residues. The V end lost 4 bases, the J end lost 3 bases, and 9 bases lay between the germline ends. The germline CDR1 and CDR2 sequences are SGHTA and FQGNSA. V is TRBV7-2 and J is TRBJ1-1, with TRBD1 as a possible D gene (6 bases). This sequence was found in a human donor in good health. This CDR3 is CASSSDSYTEAFF. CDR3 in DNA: TGTGCCAGCAGCTCGGACAGTTACACTGAAGCTTTCTTT.